A selection of T cell receptor beta chains follows, all from one sample in a study of T cell changes during pregnancy in multiple sclerosis. Generated by immunoSEQ multiplex PCR, the TCRdb table keeps only in-frame clones and is missing some. The data hold more than 45,000 clones, with over 80% observed a single time. Sequencing was performed on CD4+ T cells from peripheral blood mononuclear cells, taken after pregnancy. The receptors here all came from a female donor with multiple sclerosis, enrolled in a pregnancy study. Both conserved end residues are part of each CDR3. The order of the fields is D gene, clone size, J gene, V gene, CDR3 protein, CDR3 DNA. A D gene is named only where the DNA matches it firmly. The listing skips clone size in some rows; elsewhere it reads once, few, many or a size class.

>TRBD2|NA|TRBJ2-7|TRBV11-2
CASSLTASGGSSSYEQYF
TGTGCCAGCAGCTTGACGGCTAGCGGGGGGTCCAGCTCCTACGAGCAGTACTTC
>NA|NA|TRBJ1-2|TRBV7-9
CASSLGQGPNYGYTF
TGTGCCAGCAGCTTAGGGCAGGGCCCTAACTATGGCTACACCTTC
>TRBD2|NA|TRBJ2-3|TRBV15
CATSRVRPGGDTQYF
TGTGCCACCAGCAGAGTCCGACCGGGGGGAGATACGCAGTATTTT
>NA|NA|TRBJ2-2|TRBV27
CASSLGRTPNTGELFF
TGTGCCAGCAGTTTGGGCCGAACGCCGAACACCGGGGAGCTGTTTTTT
>NA|once|TRBJ2-5|TRBV27
CASSLEGGAGETQYF
TGTGCCAGCAGTTTAGAAGGTGGGGCCGGGGAGACCCAGTACTTC
>NA|once|TRBJ2-7|TRBV18
CASSLDGSSYEQYF
TGTGCCAGCTCTCTGGACGGGAGCTCCTACGAGCAGTACTTC
>TRBD2|NA|TRBJ2-1|TRBV7-8
CASTSRGGQIYNEQFF
TGTGCCAGCACCTCACGGGGGGGGCAAATCTACAATGAGCAGTTCTTC
>TRBD1|NA|TRBJ1-6|TRBV5-1
CASRDRDLSGPLHF
TGCGCCAGCAGAGACAGGGACCTTTCCGGACCCCTCCACTTT
>TRBD1|NA|TRBJ2-7|TRBV27
CASSAAGTRQGFYEQYF
TGTGCCAGCAGCGCCGCGGGTACGAGACAGGGGTTCTACGAGCAGTACTTC
>NA|NA|TRBJ1-1|TRBV10-3
CAAHGRGGLYTEAFF
TGTGCCGCCCATGGGCGGGGGGGGCTGTACACTGAAGCTTTCTTT
>NA|NA|TRBJ1-1|TRBV19
CASSFYREGTEAFF
TGTGCCAGTAGTTTTTACAGGGAAGGGACTGAAGCTTTCTTT
>NA|NA|TRBJ1-3|TRBV11-2
CASSLHGGGRNTIYF
TGTGCCAGCAGCTTACATGGAGGAGGAAGGAACACCATATATTTT
>NA|NA|TRBJ1-1|TRBV18
CASSPQGSNTEAFF
TGTGCCAGCTCACCCCAGGGCTCTAACACTGAAGCTTTCTTT
>TRBD2|NA|TRBJ2-1|TRBV11-2
CASSLESRLASPYNEQFF
TGTGCCAGCAGCTTAGAAAGTAGACTAGCCAGCCCCTACAATGAGCAGTTCTTC
>TRBD1|NA|TRBJ1-3|TRBV29-1
CSAGGGTGTLFSGNTIYF
TGCAGCGCCGGAGGGGGGACAGGGACCCTGTTCTCTGGAAACACCATATATTTT
>TRBD1|NA|TRBJ1-1|TRBV5-8
CASSLIPGGRTEAFF
TGTGCCAGCAGCTTGATTCCAGGGGGCCGGACTGAAGCTTTCTTT
>TRBD1|NA|TRBJ1-3|TRBV18
CASPRRGTGTGNTIYF
TGTGCCAGCCCAAGACGCGGGACAGGCACTGGAAACACCATATATTTT
>NA|NA|TRBJ2-5|TRBV5-4
CASSFLAQETQYF
TGTGCCAGCAGCTTTCTAGCTCAAGAGACCCAGTACTTC
>NA|NA|TRBJ2-2|TRBV11-2
CASSLAGIGTGELFF
TGTGCCAGCAGCTTAGCGGGGATCGGGACCGGGGAGCTGTTTTTT
>NA|NA|TRBJ1-5|TRBV30
CAWSVQTSNQPQHF
TGTGCCTGGAGTGTACAGACCAGCAATCAGCCCCAGCATTTT
>TRBD2|NA|TRBJ2-7|TRBV7-8
CASSLNSGTLNRYEQYF
TGTGCCAGCAGCTTAAATAGCGGGACATTGAATAGGTACGAGCAGTACTTC
>NA|NA|TRBJ2-7|TRBV7-3
CASSFLSHPTRGSYEQYF
TGTGCCAGCAGCTTTTTATCCCACCCAACCAGGGGCTCCTACGAGCAGTACTTC
>TRBD1|once|TRBJ1-1|TRBV7-3
CASSIKGAAGNTEAFF
TGTGCCAGCAGCATTAAGGGGGCGGCGGGGAACACTGAAGCTTTCTTT
>NA|NA|TRBJ2-1|TRBV5-1
CASSLGGGVGNEQFF
TGCGCCAGCAGCTTGGGTGGGGGCGTGGGCAATGAGCAGTTCTTC
>TRBD2|NA|TRBJ2-7|TRBV7-2
CASSLGGGRLGQQYF
TGTGCCAGCAGCTTAGGGGGGGGTCGGTTAGGCCAGCAGTACTTC
>NA|NA|TRBJ1-2|TRBV30
CAWSPYTGGYTF
TGTGCCTGGAGTCCTTACACGGGGGGCTACACCTTC
>TRBD1|NA|TRBJ1-2|TRBV6-5
CASSRPGTGLYGYTF
TGTGCCAGCAGTCGCCCCGGGACAGGGCTCTATGGCTACACCTTC
>NA|once|TRBJ2-7|TRBV29-1
CSVKKQGGGYEQYF
TGCAGCGTCAAGAAGCAGGGAGGGGGCTACGAGCAGTACTTC
>TRBD2|NA|TRBJ2-3|TRBV5-4
CASSLHRTSGSTDTQYF
TGTGCCAGCAGCTTGCACCGGACTAGCGGAAGCACAGATACGCAGTATTTT
>NA|NA|TRBJ2-2|TRBV18
CASSPPGQSPLNTGELFF
TGTGCCAGCTCACCACCGGGACAAAGTCCCTTGAACACCGGGGAGCTGTTTTTT
>NA|NA|TRBJ1-2|TRBV7-8
CASSLLGGGLRHGYTF
TGTGCCAGCAGCTTACTAGGGGGGGGACTTCGTCATGGCTACACCTTC
>TRBD1|NA|TRBJ1-1|TRBV18
CASSLGTGDLNTEAFF
TGTGCCAGCTCACTAGGGACAGGGGACCTTAACACTGAAGCTTTCTTT
>NA|NA|TRBJ1-6|TRBV5-4
CASSLGGGNIYNSPLHF
TGTGCCAGCAGCTTGGGTGGGGGCAATATCTATAATTCACCCCTCCACTTT
>NA|once|TRBJ1-4|TRBV7-9
CASSGGQHNEKLFF
TGTGCCAGCAGCGGAGGACAGCATAATGAAAAACTGTTTTTT
>TRBD2|once|TRBJ2-3|TRBV9
CASSGRLAGGTDTQYF
TGTGCCAGCAGCGGAAGACTAGCGGGGGGCACAGATACGCAGTATTTT
>NA|NA|TRBJ2-5|TRBV7-2
CASSLDFWRQETQYF
TGTGCCAGCAGCTTAGATTTTTGGCGGCAAGAGACCCAGTACTTC
>TRBD1|NA|TRBJ1-6|TRBV6-4
CASRERPGQSSYNSPLHF
TGTGCCAGCAGGGAAAGACCGGGACAGAGCTCCTATAATTCACCCCTCCACTTT